Presented here are 24 T cell receptor beta chains from one specimen sequenced in a study of T cell responses to AZD1222 COVID-19 vaccine. Assay: immunoSEQ multiplex PCR; the TCRdb copy retains only in-frame clones and omits some. Found here are approximately 110,000 clones, about 90% of them singletons; the top ten hold 2% to 3%. The material was peripheral blood, obtained 28 days after the second AZD1222 dose. The receptor set was obtained from an adult who received the AZD1222 COVID-19 vaccine.

The rearrangement uses TRBV24-1 and TRBJ2-1; D possibly corresponds to TRBD2 (7 bases). The length of the CDR3 is 16 residues. With 4 bases removed from V and 8 bases from J, the gap between germline ends came to 20 bases. Per germline, CDR1 KGHDR and CDR2 SFDVKD. Written as DNA, the CDR3 is TGTGCCACCAGTGACCCTGCCCGGGGGGCTGTACATGAGCAGTTCTTC. Translation: CATSDPARGAVHEQFF.

V and J are TRBV3-1 (or the pseudogene TRBV3-2) and TRBJ1-4; D call uncertain. This CDR3 spans 14 amino acids. Trimming took off 4 bases at V and 11 bases at J, with 17 bases between the two ends. Looked up from germline, CDR1 is LGHDT and CDR2 is YNNKEL (reference sequence). DNA for the CDR3: TGTGCCAGCAGCCCCTCGGATAACAGTAGGAAACTGTTTTTT. It codes for CASSPSDNSRKLFF.

The J gene is TRBJ1-2, the V gene TRBV29-1, with D perhaps matching TRBD1 (6 bases). Germline V CDR1 and CDR2: SQVTM, ANQGSEA. This CDR3 is 11 amino acids long. Trimming cost V 5 bases and J 4 bases, with 8 bases left between them. CDR3 in amino acids: CSVSGAYGYTF. CDR3 DNA sequence: TGCAGCGTTTCAGGGGCCTATGGCTACACCTTC.

This clone came up once. The CDR3 region has the DNA TGTGCCTGGAGTGTACGACAGATGAACACTGAAGCTTTCTTT. It specifies CAWSVRQMNTEAFF. The rearrangement joins TRBV30 to TRBJ1-1; tentatively, D is TRBD1 (5 bases). Trimming stripped 0 bases from V and 0 bases from J, with 8 bases between. This CDR3 comprises 14 residues. Germline-derived CDR1 and CDR2 are GTSNPN and SVGIG (reference sequence).

The chain carries TRBV5-6 and TRBJ1-5; tentative D call: TRBD1 (6 bases). The length of the CDR3 is 15 residues. Per germline, CDR1 SGHDT and CDR2 YYEEEE. Trimming removed 1 base from V and 3 bases from J, with 11 bases in between. The CDR3 sequence: CASSLLGGNNQPQHF. CDR3 sequence (DNA): TGTGCCAGCAGCTTGTTAGGGGGTAACAATCAGCCCCAGCATTTT.

The gene calls are TRBV19 and TRBJ2-1; 11 positions agree with TRBD2. The CDR3 sequence is 18 residues long. The junction had 9 bases not matched to a gene; V was cut back by 5 bases and J by 0 bases. From germline, CDR1 is LNHDA and CDR2 SQIVND (reference sequence). CDR3: CASSLRTSGFSSYNEQFF. Here the CDR3 DNA reads TGTGCCAGTAGTTTGCGGACTAGCGGGTTTAGCTCCTACAATGAGCAGTTCTTC.

The genes are TRBV7-3 and TRBJ2-1; 7 nucleotides align to TRBD2. With 2 bases clipped from V and 2 bases from J, the junction kept 3 bases outside the gene matches. The CDR3 totals 15 residues. Germline-derived CDR1 and CDR2 are SGHTA and FQGTGA. The DNA for the CDR3 is TGTGCCAGCAGCTTAGGGGCGGGAGCCTACAATGAGCAGTTCTTC. It translates to CASSLGAGAYNEQFF. Full variable domain (remainder filled in from reference TRBV7-3 and TRBJ2-1): GAGVSQTPSNKVTEKGKYVELRCDPISGHTALYWYRQSLGQGPEFLIYFQGTGAADDSGLPNDRFFAVRPEGSVSTLKIQRTERGDSAVYLCASSLGAGAYNEQFFGPGTRLTVL.

This clone has just a few counts. This chain joins TRBV28 and TRBJ1-2; 7 positions match TRBD1. Germline values: CDR1 MDHEN, CDR2 SYDVKM. The CDR3 has 14 residues. V gave up 6 bases and J gave up 3 bases; unmatched junction bases: 7. CDR3 DNA: TGTGCCAGCAGGCGGGCAGGGGGGGACTATGGCTACACCTTC. It codes for CASRRAGGDYGYTF.

The chain carries TRBV20-1 and TRBJ2-1; the match to TRBD1 covers 7 bases. Germline CDR1 and CDR2: DFQATT and SNEGSKA (reference sequence). The junction had 5 bases not matched to a gene; V was cut back by 3 bases and J by 0 bases. The CDR3 has 15 amino acids. Here the CDR3 DNA reads TGCAGTGCTAGTCGGACAGGCGCCTCCTACAATGAGCAGTTCTTC. Residues: CSASRTGASYNEQFF.

The rearrangement joins TRBV7-2 to TRBJ1-6, with D possibly matching TRBD1 (6 bases). Germline assignment: CDR1 SGHTA and CDR2 FQGNSA. Trimming shortened V by 6 bases and J by 5 bases, and 20 bases separated the two germline ends. This CDR3 has 17 residues. This chain's CDR3 is CASSTKGGGVDNSPLHF. The CDR3 nucleotides are TGTGCCAGCAGTACCAAGGGGGGGGGCGTTGATAATTCACCCCTCCACTTT.

The chain employs TRBV7-8 and TRBJ2-7; 10 bases are a match to TRBD1. Germline trimming cut 5 bases from V and 4 bases from J; bases unmatched to any gene: 8. There are 15 residues in the CDR3. CDR1 SGHVS and CDR2 FQNEAQ come from the germline V gene. The CDR3 sequence: CASSPRTGGMYEQYF. In nucleotides, the CDR3 is TGTGCCAGCAGCCCTCGGACAGGGGGGATGTACGAGCAGTACTTC.

The chain carries TRBV3-1 (or the pseudogene TRBV3-2) and TRBJ2-5; 13 bases agree with TRBD2. The CDR3 contains 17 residues. Germline V CDR1 and CDR2: LGHDT, YNNKEL (reference sequence). Trimming took 0 bases from V and 4 from J; bases not matched to a gene: 5. The chain's CDR3 is CASSQERTSGSSETQYF. CDR3 nucleotide sequence: TGTGCCAGCAGCCAAGAGAGGACTAGCGGGAGCTCAGAGACCCAGTACTTC.

V usage is TRBV5-1 and J usage is TRBJ2-2; 8 bases align to TRBD2. This CDR3 is built from 16 residues. V lost 4 bases to trimming and J lost 7 bases; unmatched junction nucleotides: 12. The V gene's germline CDR1 is SGHRS and CDR2 YFSETQ. The CDR3 bases are TGCGCCAGCAGCAGCTTTGGCGGGAGGAATGGCGGGGAGCTGTTTTTT. Translated: CASSSFGGRNGGELFF.

V and J are TRBV5-6 and TRBJ1-6; D ambiguous. V gave up 3 bases and J gave up 0 bases, with 7 bases separating them. This CDR3 contains 15 residues. Germline lookup yields CDR1 SGHDT and CDR2 YYEEEE. The CDR3 sequence: CASSSRDSYNSPLHF. The CDR3 bases are TGTGCCAGCAGCTCCCGGGACTCCTATAATTCACCCCTCCACTTT.

This chain links TRBV6-1 with TRBJ1-4; D gene unclear. V was clipped by 2 bases and J by 0 bases, with 13 bases between them. CDR3 length: 17 residues. The germline CDR1 and CDR2 sequences are MNHNS and SASEGT. As DNA, the CDR3 is TGTGCCAGCAGTGAAACCCGCGGGATACCAACTAATGAAAAACTGTTTTTT. Translating it yields CASSETRGIPTNEKLFF.

V is TRBV12-3 or TRBV12-4 and J is TRBJ1-4, with D uncertain. This CDR3 region has 11 residues. Trimming pared 3 bases from V and 6 bases from J, leaving 2 bases between. The CDR3 region is CASSFYEKLFF. The CDR3 bases are TGTGCCAGCAGTTTTTATGAAAAACTGTTTTTT.

This clone turned up a few times. The chain is built from TRBV7-9 and TRBJ1-2; 7 bases are shared with TRBD1. The V gene's germline CDR1 is SEHNR and CDR2 FQNEAQ (reference sequence). J was trimmed by 7 bases and V by 4 bases; bases with no gene match: 6. This CDR3 region has 13 residues. This CDR3 reads CASSSGTATGYTF. As DNA, the CDR3 is TGTGCCAGCAGCTCCGGGACAGCGACTGGCTACACCTTC.

This clone came up once. The V and J genes are TRBV6-1 and TRBJ2-5; D ambiguous. The CDR3 covers 14 residues. V was clipped by 2 bases and J by 3 bases, with 10 bases between them. In germline, CDR1 is MNHNS, CDR2 SASEGT. This CDR3 is CASSEPSYEETQYF. Written as DNA, the CDR3 is TGTGCCAGCAGTGAACCGAGCTACGAAGAGACCCAGTACTTC.

The rearrangement joins TRBV28 to TRBJ1-2; tentatively, D is TRBD1 (6 bases). CDR1 is MDHEN, CDR2 SYDVKM, per germline. V was cut by 6 bases and J by 4 bases, with 18 bases left in between. The CDR3 is 15 amino acids. The CDR3: CASRHRGGTIYGYTF. In DNA, the CDR3 is TGTGCCAGCAGACATAGGGGGGGAACGATCTATGGCTACACCTTC.

This sequence joins TRBV24-1 and TRBJ2-5; 10 bases align to TRBD2. CDR3 length: 15 residues. V shed 2 bases and J 2 bases; nucleotides not matched to a gene: 1. Germline lookup yields CDR1 KGHDR and CDR2 SFDVKD. CDR3 DNA sequence: TGTGCCACCAGTGATTGGGGACTAGCGCAAGAGACCCAGTACTTC. Amino acids: CATSDWGLAQETQYF.

The chain carries TRBV7-6 and TRBJ2-5, with unresolved D. Germline-derived CDR1 and CDR2 are SGHVS and FNYEAQ. The CDR3 has 15 residues. Trimming took 1 base from V and 7 from J, leaving 16 bases between them. The CDR3 sequence: CASSLGIPAEGTQYF. The CDR3 nucleotides read TGTGCCAGCAGCTTAGGAATACCGGCCGAAGGGACCCAGTACTTC.

The sample holds many counts of this clone. The CDR3: CASRRQGSLYEQYF. The DNA for the CDR3 is TGTGCCAGCCGTAGACAGGGTTCCCTCTACGAGCAGTACTTC. V and J are TRBV27 and TRBJ2-7, with 7 nucleotides matching TRBD1. The CDR3 is 14 residues long. V lost 8 bases and J lost 3; bases outside the gene matches: 10. Germline V gene data show CDR1 as MNHEY and CDR2 as SMNVEV (reference sequence).

The CDR3 spells CASRYLTGRYEQYF. The CDR3 DNA is TGTGCCAGCAGGTACCTGACAGGACGCTACGAGCAGTACTTC. This rearrangement joins TRBV28 to TRBJ2-7, with a possible D match to TRBD1 (6 bases). The V gene's germline CDR1 is MDHEN and CDR2 SYDVKM. V was trimmed by 6 bases and J by 3 bases, leaving 15 bases between them. The CDR3 consists of 14 residues.

The gene calls are TRBV5-1 and TRBJ2-5, with 9 bases lining up with TRBD2. The CDR3 has 19 amino acids. Per the germline V gene, CDR1 is SGHRS and CDR2 is YFSETQ. Unmatched junction bases numbered 15, after V lost 2 bases and J lost 1 base. The CDR3 DNA follows: TGCGCCAGCAGCTTTTGGTCACGTCTAGCGGGACCTATCCAAGAGACCCAGTACTTC. This gives the protein CASSFWSRLAGPIQETQYF.